The entry that follows covers one T cell receptor (beta chain) sequence. Its antigen is still unknown. UMIs and a universal primer site were added when TCR cDNA was made by 5'RACE template switching. A single record per CDR3 protein comes from TCRdb applying MiXCR to the 5' RACE reads. Of around 530,000 distinct CDR3 sequences listed, 17% are singletons. This specimen belongs to a study of T cells after yellow fever vaccination. Study-wide background: Researchers used SMART-Seq v4 Ultra Low Input to prepare fractions that had low cell numbers. Whole-study results and caveats: Post-booster repertoires contained most primary-vaccination clones again (96% CD4, approximately 88% CD8).

Trimming removed 1 base at V and 7 bases at J, with 13 bases between. Looked up from germline, CDR1 is GTSNPN and CDR2 is SVGIG (reference sequence). The CDR3 runs 13 residues. The chain links TRBV30 to TRBJ1-1; D is undetermined. The TCR sequence derives from a man aged 18 to 29 who received the YFV17D yellow fever vaccine. The input for sequencing was PBMCs, taken 4 to 6 days after the first yellow fever vaccination. The CDR3 loop reads CAWSEAALSEAFF. In nucleotides, the CDR3 is TGTGCCTGGAGTGAGGCGGCTCTGAGTGAAGCTTTCTTT.